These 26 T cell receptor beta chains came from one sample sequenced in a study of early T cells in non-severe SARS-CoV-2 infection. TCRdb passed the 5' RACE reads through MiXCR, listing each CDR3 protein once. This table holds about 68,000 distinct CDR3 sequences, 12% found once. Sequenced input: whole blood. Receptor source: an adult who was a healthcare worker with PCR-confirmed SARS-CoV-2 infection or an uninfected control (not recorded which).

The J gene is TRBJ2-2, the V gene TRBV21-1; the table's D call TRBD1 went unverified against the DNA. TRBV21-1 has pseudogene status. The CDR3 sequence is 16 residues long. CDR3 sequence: CASSTSGTRDAGELFF. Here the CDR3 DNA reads TGTGCCAGCAGCACTTCGGGAACTAGGGACGCCGGGGAGCTGTTTTTT.

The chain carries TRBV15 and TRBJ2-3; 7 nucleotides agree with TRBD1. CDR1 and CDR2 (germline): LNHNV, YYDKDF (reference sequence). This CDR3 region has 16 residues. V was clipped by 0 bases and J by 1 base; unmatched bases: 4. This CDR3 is CATSRDPGTGTDTQYF. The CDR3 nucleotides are TGTGCCACCAGCAGAGACCCCGGGACAGGCACAGATACGCAGTATTTT.

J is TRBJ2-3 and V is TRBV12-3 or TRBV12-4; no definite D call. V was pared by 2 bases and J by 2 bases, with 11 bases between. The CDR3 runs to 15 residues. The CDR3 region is CASSLFFAHTDTQYF. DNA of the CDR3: TGTGCCAGCAGTTTATTCTTCGCACACACAGATACGCAGTATTTT.

CDR3 DNA sequence: TGCAGTGCTAGACCCGGGACAGCGAACACTGAAGCTTTCTTT. As protein: CSARPGTANTEAFF. This chain links TRBV20-1 with TRBJ1-1, with 7 bases fitting TRBD1. Looked up from germline, CDR1 is DFQATT and CDR2 is SNEGSKA (reference sequence). The junction had 4 bases not matched to a gene; V was cut back by 2 bases and J by 1 base. The CDR3 spans 14 residues.

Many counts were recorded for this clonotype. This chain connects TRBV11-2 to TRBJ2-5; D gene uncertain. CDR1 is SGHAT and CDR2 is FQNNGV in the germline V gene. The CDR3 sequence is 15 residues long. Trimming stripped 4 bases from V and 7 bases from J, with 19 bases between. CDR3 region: CASSSPSYQERTQYF. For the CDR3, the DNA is TGTGCCAGCAGCTCACCATCGTACCAAGAGAGGACCCAGTACTTC.

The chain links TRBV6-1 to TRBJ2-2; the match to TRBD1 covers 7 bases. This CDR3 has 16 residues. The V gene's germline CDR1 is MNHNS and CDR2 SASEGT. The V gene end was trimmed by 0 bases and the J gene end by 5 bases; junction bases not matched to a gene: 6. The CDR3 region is CASSEARQGITGELFF. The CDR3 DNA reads TGTGCCAGCAGTGAAGCTAGACAGGGTATAACCGGGGAGCTGTTTTTT.

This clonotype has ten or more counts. The DNA of the CDR3 is TGTGCCAGCAGTGAAGGGCCGGGACTAATTTATGGCTACACCTTC. It translates to CASSEGPGLIYGYTF. The chain employs TRBV6-1 and TRBJ1-2; maybe TRBD1 (5 bases). The germline V gene encodes CDR1 MNHNS and CDR2 SASEGT. The CDR3 length is 15 residues. Trimming removed 1 base at V and 5 bases at J, with 14 bases between.

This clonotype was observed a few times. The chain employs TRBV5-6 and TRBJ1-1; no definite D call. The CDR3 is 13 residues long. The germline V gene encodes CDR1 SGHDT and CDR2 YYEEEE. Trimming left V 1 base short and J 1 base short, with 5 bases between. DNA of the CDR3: TGTGCCAGCAGCTTGTTGACGAACACTGAAGCTTTCTTT. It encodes CASSLLTNTEAFF.

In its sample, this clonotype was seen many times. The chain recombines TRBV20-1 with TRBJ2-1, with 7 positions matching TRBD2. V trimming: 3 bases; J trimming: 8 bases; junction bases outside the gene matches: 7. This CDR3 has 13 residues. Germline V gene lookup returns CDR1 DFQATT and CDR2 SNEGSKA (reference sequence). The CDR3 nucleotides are TGCAGTGCTAGTTCGGGGACTACGCATGAGCAGTTCTTC. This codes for CSASSGTTHEQFF.

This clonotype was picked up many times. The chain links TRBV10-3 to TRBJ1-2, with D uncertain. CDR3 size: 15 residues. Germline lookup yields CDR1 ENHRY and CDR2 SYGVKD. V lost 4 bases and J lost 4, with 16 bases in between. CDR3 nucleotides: TGTGCCATCAGTGTAAGGCGAGAGGATGTCTATGGCTACACCTTC. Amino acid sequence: CAISVRREDVYGYTF.

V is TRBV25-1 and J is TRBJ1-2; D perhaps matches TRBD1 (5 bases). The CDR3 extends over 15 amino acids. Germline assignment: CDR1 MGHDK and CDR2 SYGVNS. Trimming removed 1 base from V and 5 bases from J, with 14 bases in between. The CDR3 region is CASSESGPTIYGYTF. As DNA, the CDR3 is TGTGCCAGCAGTGAATCGGGACCAACGATATATGGCTACACCTTC.

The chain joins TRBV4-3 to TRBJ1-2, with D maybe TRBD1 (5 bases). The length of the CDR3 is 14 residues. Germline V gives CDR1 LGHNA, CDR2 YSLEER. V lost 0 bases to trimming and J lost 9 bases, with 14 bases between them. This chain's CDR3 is CASSQEHGGIRYTF. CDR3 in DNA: TGCGCCAGCAGCCAAGAACATGGGGGGATCCGCTACACCTTC.

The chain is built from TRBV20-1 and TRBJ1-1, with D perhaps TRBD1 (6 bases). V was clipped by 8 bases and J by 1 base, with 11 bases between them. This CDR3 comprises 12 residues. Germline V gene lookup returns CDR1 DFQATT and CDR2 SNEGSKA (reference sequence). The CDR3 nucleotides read TGCAGTCAGCGGACAGCGAACACTGAAGCTTTCTTT. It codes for CSQRTANTEAFF.

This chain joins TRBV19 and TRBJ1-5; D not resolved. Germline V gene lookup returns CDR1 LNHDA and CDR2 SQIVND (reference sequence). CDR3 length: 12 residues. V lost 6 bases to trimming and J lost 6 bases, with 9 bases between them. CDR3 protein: CASSLVSQPQHF. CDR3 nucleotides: TGTGCCAGTAGCCTCGTCTCTCAGCCCCAGCATTTT.

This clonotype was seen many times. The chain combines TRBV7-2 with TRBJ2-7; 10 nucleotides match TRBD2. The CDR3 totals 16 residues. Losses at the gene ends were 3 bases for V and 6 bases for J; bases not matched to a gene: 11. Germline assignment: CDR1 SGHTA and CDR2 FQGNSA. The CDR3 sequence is CASSFGLLAGFGEQYF. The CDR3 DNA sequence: TGTGCCAGCAGCTTTGGCCTACTAGCGGGGTTCGGCGAGCAGTACTTC.

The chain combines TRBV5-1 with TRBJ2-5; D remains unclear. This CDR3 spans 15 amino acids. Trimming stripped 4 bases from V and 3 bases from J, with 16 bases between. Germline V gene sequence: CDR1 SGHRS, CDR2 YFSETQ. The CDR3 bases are TGCGCCAGCAGCCTCTCCGGACCTTGGGAAGAGACCCAGTACTTC. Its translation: CASSLSGPWEETQYF. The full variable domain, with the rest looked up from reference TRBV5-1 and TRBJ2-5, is KAGVTQTPRYLIKTRGQQVTLSCSPISGHRSVSWYQQTPGQGLQFLFEYFSETQRNKGNFPGRFSGRQFSNSRSEMNVSTLELGDSALYLCASSLSGPWEETQYFGPGTRLLVL.

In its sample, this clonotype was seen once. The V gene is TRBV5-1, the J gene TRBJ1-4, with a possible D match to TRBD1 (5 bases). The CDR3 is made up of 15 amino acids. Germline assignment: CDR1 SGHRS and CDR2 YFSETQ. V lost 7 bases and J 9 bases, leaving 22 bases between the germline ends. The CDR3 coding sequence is TGCGCCAGCGCCGGGACCCTCTCGAGGAATAAAAAACTGTTTTTT. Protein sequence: CASAGTLSRNKKLFF.

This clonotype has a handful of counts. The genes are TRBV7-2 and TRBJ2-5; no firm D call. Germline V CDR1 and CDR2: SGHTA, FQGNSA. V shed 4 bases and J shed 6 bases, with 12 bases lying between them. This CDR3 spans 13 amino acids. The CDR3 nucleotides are TGTGCCAGCAGCTCCCGGTTGCGTCAGACCCAGTACTTC. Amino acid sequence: CASSSRLRQTQYF.

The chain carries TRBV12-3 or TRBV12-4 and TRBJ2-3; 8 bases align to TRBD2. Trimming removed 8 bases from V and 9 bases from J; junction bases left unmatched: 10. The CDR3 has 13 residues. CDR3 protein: CASVISERGTQYF. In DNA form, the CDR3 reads TGTGCCAGCGTTATCAGCGAGCGGGGGACGCAGTATTTT.

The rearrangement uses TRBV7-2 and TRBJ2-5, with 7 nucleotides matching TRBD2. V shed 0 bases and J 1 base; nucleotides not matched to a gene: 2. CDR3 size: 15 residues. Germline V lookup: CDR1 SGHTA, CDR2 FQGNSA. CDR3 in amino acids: CASSLAWTSQETQYF. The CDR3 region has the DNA TGTGCCAGCAGCTTAGCCTGGACTAGCCAAGAGACCCAGTACTTC.

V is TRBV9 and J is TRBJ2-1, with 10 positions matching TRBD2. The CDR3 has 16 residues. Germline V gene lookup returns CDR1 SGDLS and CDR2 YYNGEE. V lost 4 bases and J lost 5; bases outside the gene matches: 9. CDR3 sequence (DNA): TGTGCCAGCAGCAGCAGCGGGGGGGCGACGAACAATGAGCAGTTCTTC. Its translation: CASSSSGGATNNEQFF. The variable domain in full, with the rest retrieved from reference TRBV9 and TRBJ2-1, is DSGVTQTPKHLITATGQRVTLRCSPRSGDLSVYWYQQSLDQGLQFLIQYYNGEERAKGNILERFSAQQFPDLHSELNLSSLELGDSALYFCASSSSGGATNNEQFFGPGTRLTVL.

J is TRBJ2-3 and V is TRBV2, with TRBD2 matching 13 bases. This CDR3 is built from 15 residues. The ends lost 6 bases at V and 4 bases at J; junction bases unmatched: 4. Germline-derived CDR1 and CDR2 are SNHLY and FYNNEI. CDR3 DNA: TGTGCCAGCAGCCAAACTAGCGGGGGGGCAGATACGCAGTATTTT. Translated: CASSQTSGGADTQYF.

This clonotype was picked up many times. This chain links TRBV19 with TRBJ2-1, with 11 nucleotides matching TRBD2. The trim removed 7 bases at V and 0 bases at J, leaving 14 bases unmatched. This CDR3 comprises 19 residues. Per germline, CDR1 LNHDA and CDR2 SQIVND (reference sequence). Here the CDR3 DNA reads TGTGCCAGTACCCAAGCCCTACTAGCGGGGGCCATCTCCTACAATGAGCAGTTCTTC. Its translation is CASTQALLAGAISYNEQFF.

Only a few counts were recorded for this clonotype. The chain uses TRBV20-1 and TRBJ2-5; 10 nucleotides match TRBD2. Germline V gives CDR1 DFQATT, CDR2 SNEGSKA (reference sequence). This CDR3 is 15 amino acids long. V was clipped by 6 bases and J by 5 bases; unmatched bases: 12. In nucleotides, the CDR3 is TGCAGTGCCGCCTCAGCGGGGGGGCTTGGTGAGACCCAGTACTTC. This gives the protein CSAASAGGLGETQYF.

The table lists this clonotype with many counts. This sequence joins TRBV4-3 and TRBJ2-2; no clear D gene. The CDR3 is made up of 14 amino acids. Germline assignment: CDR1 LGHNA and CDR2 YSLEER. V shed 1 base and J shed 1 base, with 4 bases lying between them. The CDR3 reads CASSQAWNTGELFF. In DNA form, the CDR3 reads TGCGCCAGCAGCCAAGCGTGGAACACCGGGGAGCTGTTTTTT.

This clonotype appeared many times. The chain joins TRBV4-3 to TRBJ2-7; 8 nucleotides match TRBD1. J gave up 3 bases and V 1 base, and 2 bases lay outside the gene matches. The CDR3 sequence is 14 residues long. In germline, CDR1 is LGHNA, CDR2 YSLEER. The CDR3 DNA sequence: TGCGCCAGCAGCCAAGCGGACAGGGACTACGAGCAGTACTTC. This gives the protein CASSQADRDYEQYF.